This record covers a single T cell receptor (beta chain). No antigen is known for it. The PCR had 60 Vbeta and 13 Jbeta primers. Profiled with immunoSEQ multiplex PCR; TCRdb holds only in-frame clones, not every one. The sample has 310,000 or so clones; 70% to 90% are singletons. CDR3 length: 15 residues. V dropped 2 bases and J dropped 6; count of bases not matched to a gene: 5. Germline CDR1 reads MNHEY; CDR2 reads SVGAGI. The data derive from a study of cytomegalovirus exposure and HLA in healthy donors. Notes on the study in general: From TCR beta sequences, most subjects' HLA-A and HLA-B alleles were reportedly predicted accurately. A few of the chains that were CMV-associated were confirmed in vitro to be specific for CMV antigens. For TCR beta chains, V- and J-gene trimming was later linked to a missense DCLRE1C variant.

Nominal health characterized the donors when sampled, though unrecorded immune exposures were likely. The V gene is TRBV6-5, the J gene TRBJ2-2; 8 nucleotides agree with TRBD1. This TCR came from a woman under 30 in good health and CMV-seronegative. The sample taken for sequencing was PBMCs. For the CDR3, the DNA is TGTGCCAGCAGTTACGGGACAGGTCGGGCCGGGGAGCTGTTTTTT. It encodes CASSYGTGRAGELFF.